This is a list of T cell receptor beta chains from one sample in a study of breast tumors, draining lymph nodes, adjacent tissues. TCRdb independently ran MiXCR on the multiplex PCR reads; one entry per CDR3 protein. The repertoire holds 150,000 to 200,000 distinct CDR3 sequences, 25% to 40% seen once, with over 3.5% in the top ten. The specimen was axillary lymph node tissue. Source of these receptors: a female donor with breast cancer. Some clones in this sample may be carry-over from other donors' samples. Each CDR3 is given with its conserved first and last residue. Fields, in order: V gene, D gene, CDR3 length, J gene, clone size, CDR3 DNA, CDR3 protein. A D gene is named only where the DNA matches it firmly. The size field is filled for only some rows; it gives once, few, many or a size class.

TRBV14	NA	13	TRBJ2-5	NA	TGTGCCAGCAGCCAAGTTACCTACGAGACCCAGTACTTC	CASSQVTYETQYF
TRBV19	TRBD1	15	TRBJ2-1	many	TGTGCCAGTAGGACGAATATACAGGGGGCGAATGAGCAGTTCTTC	CASRTNIQGANEQFF
TRBV11-2	TRBD1	15	TRBJ2-7	many	TGTGCCAGCAGCACCGGGACAGGTGGGTCCTACGAGCAGTACTTC	CASSTGTGGSYEQYF
TRBV3-1	NA	15	TRBJ1-4	many	TGTGCCAGCAGCCAAAAGCGAGGGCTGGGGGAAAAACTGTTTTTT	CASSQKRGLGEKLFF
TRBV19	NA	14	TRBJ1-2	NA	TGTGCCAGTAGCCCTGAACGGAGGAACTATGGCTACACCTTC	CASSPERRNYGYTF
TRBV19	NA	11	TRBJ2-1	NA	TGTGCCAGTAGTTTCCTTTGGGAGCAGTTCTTC	CASSFLWEQFF
TRBV20-1	NA	13	TRBJ2-7	many	TGCAGTGCCGACGGATCGAGGATGTACGAGCAGTACTTC	CSADGSRMYEQYF
TRBV9	NA	16	TRBJ2-6	many	TGTGCCAGCAGCCCAACCGACACGGTCGGGGCCAACGTCCTGACTTTC	CASSPTDTVGANVLTF
TRBV28	TRBD1	13	TRBJ2-7	many	TGTGCCAGCAGTTACAGGGGATCCTACGAGCAGTACTTC	CASSYRGSYEQYF
TRBV5-8	NA	14	TRBJ1-1	many	TGTGCCAGCAGCTTGGCCGGAACGGGCACTGAAGCTTTCTTT	CASSLAGTGTEAFF
TRBV12-3/TRBV12-4	TRBD1	18	TRBJ1-4	many	TGTGCCAGCAGCCTAGGACAGGGGAGAAGGGCAACTAATGAAAAACTGTTTTTT	CASSLGQGRRATNEKLFF
TRBV19	TRBD2	15	TRBJ2-1	many	TGTGCCAGTAGTATTATTGCGGGAGGGACCAATGAGCAGTTCTTC	CASSIIAGGTNEQFF
TRBV29-1	NA	13	TRBJ2-5	NA	TGCAGCGCACCGGGGGACAACCAAGAGACCCAGTACTTC	CSAPGDNQETQYF
TRBV12-3/TRBV12-4	NA	14	TRBJ2-1	many	TGTGCCAGCAGTTTTAGGGAGATGGGCCATGAGCAGTTCTTC	CASSFREMGHEQFF
TRBV20-1	NA	12	TRBJ2-5	NA	TGCAGTGCTAGACAAGACGGGGAGACCCAGTACTTC	CSARQDGETQYF
TRBV12-3/TRBV12-4	NA	14	TRBJ1-6	many	TGTGCCAGCAGTTTCGGGCCGATCCATTCACCCCTCCACTTT	CASSFGPIHSPLHF
TRBV10-3	TRBD1	14	TRBJ2-1	NA	TGTGCCATCAGTGAGAAAGGGGGCGGGAATGAGCAGTTCTTC	CAISEKGGGNEQFF
TRBV29-1	TRBD2	14	TRBJ2-1	many	TGCAGCGGCACCGTAGCGGGGGGGTCCAATGAGCAGTTCTTC	CSGTVAGGSNEQFF
TRBV20-1	NA	18	TRBJ2-6	NA	TGCAGTGCTAGAGAGGATAGACATAGTGTCTCTGGGGCCAACGTCCTGACTTTC	CSAREDRHSVSGANVLTF
TRBV7-2	NA	18	TRBJ2-7	NA	TGTGCCAGCAGCTTAGCGATGGGGATAAGGCCCGATTCCTACGAGCAGTACTTC	CASSLAMGIRPDSYEQYF
TRBV19	NA	13	TRBJ1-2	many	TGTGCCAGTAGTATCCGGGGGCGAGGTGGCTACACCTTC	CASSIRGRGGYTF
TRBV20-1	TRBD2	14	TRBJ2-5	many	TGCAGTGCTAGAATCCCGGGGGGTAAGGAGACCCAGTACTTC	CSARIPGGKETQYF
TRBV15	NA	15	TRBJ1-2	NA	TGTGCCACCAGCAGCTTGTCCCAGGTTAACTATGGCTACACCTTC	CATSSLSQVNYGYTF
TRBV20-1	NA	14	TRBJ2-5	many	TGCAGTGCTGGGCCCAGCACCTTACAAGAGACCCAGTACTTC	CSAGPSTLQETQYF
TRBV5-1	NA	15	TRBJ1-3	many	TGCGCCAGCAGCTTGGATCGGCACTCTGGAAACACCATATATTTT	CASSLDRHSGNTIYF
TRBV2	NA	11	TRBJ1-6	many	TGTGCCAGCAGTGAAGGTTCACCCCTCCACTTT	CASSEGSPLHF
TRBV6-2/TRBV6-3	TRBD1	15	TRBJ1-5	many	TGTGCCAGCAGTTACGAGACAGGGAGCAATCAGCCCCAGCATTTT	CASSYETGSNQPQHF
TRBV6-1	NA	15	TRBJ1-5	many	TGTGCCAGCAGTCAACAGGGTTTTGGCAATCAGCCCCAGCATTTT	CASSQQGFGNQPQHF
TRBV2	NA	15	TRBJ2-2	many	TGTGCCAGCACCTTCGGGACCCCGAACACCGGGGAGCTGTTTTTT	CASTFGTPNTGELFF
TRBV14	NA	16	TRBJ2-7	many	TGTGCCAGCAGCCAGCCCGACGGGTCCCTACGAGTCGAGCAGTACTTC	CASSQPDGSLRVEQYF
TRBV7-8	TRBD2	16	TRBJ2-1	NA	TGTGCCAGCGGGGCCGGGACTAGCGGAGGATACAATGAGCAGTTCTTC	CASGAGTSGGYNEQFF
TRBV28	TRBD1	16	TRBJ1-2	many	TGTGCCAGCAGCAAAAACAGGGGCCCTGAGGTGTATGGCTACACCTTC	CASSKNRGPEVYGYTF
TRBV7-2	TRBD2	10	TRBJ2-3	NA	TGTGCCAGCAGCTTACTAGCGGGAAGTTTC	CASSLLAGSF
TRBV5-5	NA	13	TRBJ2-7	many	TGTGCCAGCAGTTACGGGAAAACCTACGAGCAGTACTTC	CASSYGKTYEQYF
TRBV6-6	NA	15	TRBJ2-3	many	TGTGCCAGCAGTTACCCCCCGATAGGGGAAGGTACGCAGTATTTT	CASSYPPIGEGTQYF
TRBV20-1	NA	13	TRBJ2-1	NA	TGCAGTGCTGTCCGGGACTGGCACAATGAGCAGTTCTTC	CSAVRDWHNEQFF
TRBV5-6	NA	16	TRBJ2-1	NA	TGTGCCAGCAGCCCCCGGTCTAGGGGCCCCTACGATGAGCAGTTCTTC	CASSPRSRGPYDEQFF
TRBV20-1	NA	12	TRBJ2-7	many	TGCAGTGCTAGTGGGCCGTCCCTCGAGCAGTACTTC	CSASGPSLEQYF
TRBV7-9	NA	12	TRBJ1-1	NA	TGTGCCAGCACCCGAGTGAACACTGAAGCTTTCTTT	CASTRVNTEAFF
TRBV10-3	TRBD2	13	TRBJ2-3	many	TGTGCCATCAGTGAGGGAGGGACTAGCGGGGGATATTTT	CAISEGGTSGGYF
TRBV28	NA	16	TRBJ1-6	NA	TGTGCCAGCAGTTTATACCTTTCCTTCTCCAGGTCACCCCTCCACTTT	CASSLYLSFSRSPLHF
TRBV18	NA	16	TRBJ2-7	many	TGTGCCAGCTCACCACCGAAAGGGACTCTTGTCTACGAGCAGTACTTC	CASSPPKGTLVYEQYF
TRBV9	TRBD2	12	TRBJ2-5	many	TGTGCCAGCAGCGAGGGAGGGAGGACCCAGTACTTC	CASSEGGRTQYF
TRBV6-2/TRBV6-3	TRBD2	16	TRBJ2-3	many	TGTGCCAGCAGTCGAATCCTAGCGGGAGGTTCAGATACGCAGTATTTT	CASSRILAGGSDTQYF
TRBV15	TRBD2	12	TRBJ2-5	NA	TGTGCCACCAGCGGTAGCGGGGGGGCCCAGTACTTC	CATSGSGGAQYF
TRBV2	NA	14	TRBJ2-7	many	TGTGCCAGCAACTTGAAGTGGGGCGCGGGAGAGCAGTACTTC	CASNLKWGAGEQYF
TRBV19	TRBD1	15	TRBJ1-1	NA	TGTGCCAGTAGTATCGCAGCAGGGGGGAACACTGAAGCTTTCTTT	CASSIAAGGNTEAFF
TRBV29-1	NA	12	TRBJ2-5	many	TGCAGCACAAACCAGGGGCGGGAGACCCAGTACTTC	CSTNQGRETQYF
TRBV28	NA	15	TRBJ2-7	many	TGTGCCAGCAGCCATCGCAGGTCGAGCTCCTACGAGCAGTACTTC	CASSHRRSSSYEQYF
TRBV5-1	NA	15	TRBJ1-4	NA	TGCGCCAGCAGCTTTCAGCAGGGTACAAATGAAGAACTGTTTTTT	CASSFQQGTNEELFF
TRBV7-2	NA	15	TRBJ1-2	many	TGTGCCAGCAGCCCCTCGTACAGGGAGGGCTATGGCTACACCTTC	CASSPSYREGYGYTF
TRBV6-2/TRBV6-3	NA	16	TRBJ2-7	NA	TGTGCCAGCAGTGCACCGGGACTCGCAACGGGCTACGAGCAGTACTTC	CASSAPGLATGYEQYF
TRBV5-6	NA	16	TRBJ1-1	NA	TGTGCCAGTTGCCCGGCAGGGAAAGGTGGCGACACTGAAGCTTTCTTT	CASCPAGKGGDTEAFF
TRBV3-1	TRBD2	12	TRBJ2-3	many	TGTGCCAGCAGCGTCGGGAGGGATACGCAGTATTTT	CASSVGRDTQYF
TRBV20-1	NA	15	TRBJ1-5	many	TGCAGTGCTAGAATGGGCCAGGGGAAAAATCAGCCCCAGCATTTT	CSARMGQGKNQPQHF